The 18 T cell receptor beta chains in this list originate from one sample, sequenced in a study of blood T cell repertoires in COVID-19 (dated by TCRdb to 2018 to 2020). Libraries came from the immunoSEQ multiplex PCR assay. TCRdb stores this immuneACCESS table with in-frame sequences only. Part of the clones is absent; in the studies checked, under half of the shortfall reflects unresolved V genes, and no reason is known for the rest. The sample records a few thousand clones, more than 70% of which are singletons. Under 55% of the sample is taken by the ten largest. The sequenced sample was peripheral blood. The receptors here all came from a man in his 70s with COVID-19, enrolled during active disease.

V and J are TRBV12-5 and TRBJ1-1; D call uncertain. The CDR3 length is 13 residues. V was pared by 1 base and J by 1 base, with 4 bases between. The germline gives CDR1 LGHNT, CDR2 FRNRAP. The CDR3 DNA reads TGTGCTAGTGGTTTGGGACAGAACACTGAAGCTTTCTTT. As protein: CASGLGQNTEAFF.

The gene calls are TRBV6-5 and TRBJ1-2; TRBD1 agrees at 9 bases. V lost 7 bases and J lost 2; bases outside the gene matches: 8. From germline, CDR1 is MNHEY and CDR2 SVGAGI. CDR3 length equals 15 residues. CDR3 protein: CASIPLQGANYGYTF. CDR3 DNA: TGTGCCAGCATCCCGTTACAGGGGGCGAACTATGGCTACACCTTC.

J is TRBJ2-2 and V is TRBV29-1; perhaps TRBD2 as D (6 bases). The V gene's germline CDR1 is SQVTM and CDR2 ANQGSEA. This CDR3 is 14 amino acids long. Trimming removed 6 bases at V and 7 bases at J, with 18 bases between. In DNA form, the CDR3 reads TGCAGCGTCTCCAGACGGGAGAGGGGCGGGGAGCTGTTTTTT. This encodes CSVSRRERGGELFF.

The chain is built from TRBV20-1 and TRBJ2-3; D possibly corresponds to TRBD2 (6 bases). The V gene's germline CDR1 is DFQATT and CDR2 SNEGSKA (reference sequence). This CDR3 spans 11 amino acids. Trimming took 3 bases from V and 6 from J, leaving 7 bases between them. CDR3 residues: CSASREDTQYF. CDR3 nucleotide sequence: TGCAGTGCTAGCCGGGAGGATACGCAGTATTTT.

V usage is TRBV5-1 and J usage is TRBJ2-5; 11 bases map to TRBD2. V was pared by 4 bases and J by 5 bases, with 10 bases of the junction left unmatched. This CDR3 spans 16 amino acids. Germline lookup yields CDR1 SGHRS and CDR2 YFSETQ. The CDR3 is CASSRMRLAGWETQYF. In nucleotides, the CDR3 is TGCGCCAGCAGCCGTATGAGACTAGCGGGATGGGAGACCCAGTACTTC. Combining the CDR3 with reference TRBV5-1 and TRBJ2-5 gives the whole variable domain KAGVTQTPRYLIKTRGQQVTLSCSPISGHRSVSWYQQTPGQGLQFLFEYFSETQRNKGNFPGRFSGRQFSNSRSEMNVSTLELGDSALYLCASSRMRLAGWETQYFGPGTRLLVL.

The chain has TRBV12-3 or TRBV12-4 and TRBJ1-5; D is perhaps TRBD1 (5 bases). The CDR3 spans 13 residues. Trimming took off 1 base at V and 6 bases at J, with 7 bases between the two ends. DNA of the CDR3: TGTGCCAGCAGTTTAGGCGGGGGTCAGCCCCAGCATTTT. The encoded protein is CASSLGGGQPQHF.

This CDR3 is CASSLYTDTQYF. CDR3 in DNA: TGTGCCAGCAGCCTTTACACGGATACGCAGTATTTT. The chain employs TRBV14 and TRBJ2-3; D remains ambiguous. This CDR3 is built from 12 residues. The germline CDR1 and CDR2 sequences are SGHDN and FVKESK. Between the trimmed V and J ends, which lost 4 bases and 6 bases, there was a span of 8 bases. Full variable domain (rest looked up from reference TRBV14 and TRBJ2-3): EAGVTQFPSHSVIEKGQTVTLRCDPISGHDNLYWYRRVMGKEIKFLLHFVKESKQDESGMPNNRFLAERTGGTYSTLKVQPAELEDSGVYFCASSLYTDTQYFGPGTRLTVL.

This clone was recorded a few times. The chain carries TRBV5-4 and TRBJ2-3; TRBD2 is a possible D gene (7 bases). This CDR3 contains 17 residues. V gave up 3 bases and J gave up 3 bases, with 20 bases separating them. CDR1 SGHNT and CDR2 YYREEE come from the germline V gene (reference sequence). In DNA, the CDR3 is TGTGCCAGCAGCTACCTGGTCGGGGGGCGTTTTACAGATACGCAGTATTTT. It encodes CASSYLVGGRFTDTQYF.

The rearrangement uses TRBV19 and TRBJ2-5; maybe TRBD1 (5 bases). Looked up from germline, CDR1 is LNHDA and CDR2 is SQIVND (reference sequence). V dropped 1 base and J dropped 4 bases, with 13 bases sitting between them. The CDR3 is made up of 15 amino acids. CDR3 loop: CASSIGAGYVETQYF. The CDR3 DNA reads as TGTGCCAGTAGTATAGGAGCAGGGTATGTAGAGACCCAGTACTTC. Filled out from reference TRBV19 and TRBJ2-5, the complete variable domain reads DGGITQSPKYLFRKEGQNVTLSCEQNLNHDAMYWYRQDPGQGLRLIYYSQIVNDFQKGDIAEGYSVSREKKESFPLTVTSAQKNPTAFYLCASSIGAGYVETQYFGPGTRLLVL.

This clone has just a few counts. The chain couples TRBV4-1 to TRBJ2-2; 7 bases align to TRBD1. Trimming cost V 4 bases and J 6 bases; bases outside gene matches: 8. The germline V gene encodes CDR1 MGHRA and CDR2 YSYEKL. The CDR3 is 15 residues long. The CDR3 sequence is CASSRFTGDPGELFF. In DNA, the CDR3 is TGCGCCAGCAGCCGGTTTACAGGGGACCCCGGGGAGCTGTTTTTT.

The CDR3, as DNA: TGTGCCAGCAGTTTATCGGGCAGGGGGGCCGATGGCTACACCTTC. This gives the protein CASSLSGRGADGYTF. The V gene is TRBV27, the J gene TRBJ1-2; 7 bases line up with TRBD1. The germline CDR1 and CDR2 sequences are MNHEY and SMNVEV (reference sequence). There are 15 residues in the CDR3. Trimming took 0 bases from V and 6 from J; bases not matched to a gene: 7.

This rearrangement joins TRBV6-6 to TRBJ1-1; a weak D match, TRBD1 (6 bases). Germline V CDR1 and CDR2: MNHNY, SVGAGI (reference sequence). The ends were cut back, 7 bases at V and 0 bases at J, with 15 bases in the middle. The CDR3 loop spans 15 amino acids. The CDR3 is CASNTGPGVNTEAFF. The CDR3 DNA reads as TGTGCCAGCAATACAGGGCCCGGGGTGAACACTGAAGCTTTCTTT.

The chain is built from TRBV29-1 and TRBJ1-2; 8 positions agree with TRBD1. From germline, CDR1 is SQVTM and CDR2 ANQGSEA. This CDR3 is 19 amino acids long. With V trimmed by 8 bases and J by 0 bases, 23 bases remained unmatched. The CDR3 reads CSFLGTGPHVGFPNYGYTF. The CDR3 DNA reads TGCAGCTTCCTCGGGACAGGCCCCCACGTCGGCTTCCCTAACTATGGCTACACCTTC. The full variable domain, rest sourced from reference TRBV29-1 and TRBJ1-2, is SAVISQKPSRDICQRGTSLTIQCQVDSQVTMMFWYRQQPGQSLTLIATANQGSEATYESGFVIDKFPISRPNLTFSTLTVSNMSPEDSSIYLCSFLGTGPHVGFPNYGYTFGSGTRLTVV.

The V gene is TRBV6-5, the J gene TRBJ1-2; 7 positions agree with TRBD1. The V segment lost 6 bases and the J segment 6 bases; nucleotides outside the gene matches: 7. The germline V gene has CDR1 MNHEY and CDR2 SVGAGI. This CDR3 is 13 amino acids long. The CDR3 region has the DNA TGTGCCAGCAGAGAGACAGGGTTCCATGGCTACACCTTC. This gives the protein CASRETGFHGYTF.

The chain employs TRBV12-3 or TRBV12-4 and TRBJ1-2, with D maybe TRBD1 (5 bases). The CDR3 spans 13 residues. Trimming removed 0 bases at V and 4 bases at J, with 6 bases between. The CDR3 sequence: CASSLAQGYGYTF. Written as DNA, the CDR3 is TGTGCCAGCAGTTTAGCTCAGGGCTATGGCTACACCTTC.

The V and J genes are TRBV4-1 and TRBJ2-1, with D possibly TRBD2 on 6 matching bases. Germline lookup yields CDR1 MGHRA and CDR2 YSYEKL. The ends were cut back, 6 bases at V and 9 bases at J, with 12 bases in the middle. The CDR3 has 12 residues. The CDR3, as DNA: TGCGCCAGCAGGGGGGGTGGGGGTGAGCAGTTCTTC. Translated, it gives CASRGGGGEQFF.

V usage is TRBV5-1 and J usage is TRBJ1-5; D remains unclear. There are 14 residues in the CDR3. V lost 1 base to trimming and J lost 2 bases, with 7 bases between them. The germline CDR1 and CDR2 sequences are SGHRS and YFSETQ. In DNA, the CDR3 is TGCGCCAGCAGCTTGTATCCGGGCAATCAGCCCCAGCATTTT. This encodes CASSLYPGNQPQHF.

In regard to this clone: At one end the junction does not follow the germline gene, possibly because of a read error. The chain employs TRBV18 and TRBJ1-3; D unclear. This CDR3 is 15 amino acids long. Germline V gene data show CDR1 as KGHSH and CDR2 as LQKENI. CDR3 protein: CASSPPGTGEVTIYF. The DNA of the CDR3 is TGTGCCAGCTCCCCACCGGGCACTGGGGAGGTCACCATATATTTT.